In its sample, the clone carrying this TCR beta chain was seen many times. Its matching antigen is unknown. In terms of origin and age, donors were healthy Caucasian individuals from Russia aged 6 to 90. A sample-barcoded 5' primer and a J-beta primer mix were used in a second PCR of roughly 6 to 11 cycles. TCRdb itself ran the 5' RACE reads through MiXCR, one entry per CDR3 protein. The sample records over 550,000 distinct CDR3 sequences, about 30% being singletons. This entry comes from a study of blood T cells in healthy people across ages. The CDR3 sequence is 17 residues long. CDR1 and CDR2 from the germline V gene are DFQATT and SNEGSKA (reference sequence). Trimming left V 2 bases short and J 8 bases short, with 22 bases between. The study's findings and limits: Expanded clonotype changes were possibly confounded by unknown donor CMV status.

Sequencing was done on a sample of blood. This clonotype was sampled from a woman aged 80 or over in good health. The V and J genes are TRBV20-1 and TRBJ1-6; D not resolved. The CDR3: CSARHDTNVLYHSPLHF. The CDR3 DNA follows: TGCAGTGCTAGACATGATACTAACGTGCTGTACCATTCACCCCTCCACTTT.